This T cell receptor beta chain was obtained from a study of CD8 T cells in ankylosing spondylitis. This clonotype was picked up many times. The antigen is unknown. Each CDR3 protein is one row after TCRdb ran MiXCR on the 5' RACE reads. There are a few hundred thousand distinct CDR3 sequences in the sample; 7% to 9% occur only once, and 13% to 15% lies in the top ten. Points from the study as a whole: Disease-linked clones were reportedly significantly enriched in matched ankylosing spondylitis synovial fluid. Disease-linked clones bore a CD8+ phenotype, appearing relatively rarely in peripheral blood. Reactive arthritis synovial fluid and blood previously showed some of these motif variants. In ankylosing spondylitis blood, a motif of fewer than 10 highly homologous TCR beta variants appeared characteristic.

V shed 1 base, J shed 3 bases, and the junction held 3 bases outside the gene matches. CDR1 is SGHAT and CDR2 is FQNNGV in the germline V gene. This CDR3 is built from 15 residues. The chain recombines TRBV11-2 with TRBJ2-7, with TRBD2 matching over 10 bases. Sequences were obtained from blood, either unsorted or a sorted T cell fraction (not recorded which). The source is a male donor with ankylosing spondylitis. CDR3 sequence (DNA): TGTGCCAGCAGCTTAGTCCCTAGCGGGAGCTACGAGCAGTACTTC. It encodes CASSLVPSGSYEQYF.